What follows is one T cell receptor (beta chain) and its context. This sample stems from a study of blood T cell repertoires in COVID-19. Across the study: The United States, Italy and Spain provided the acute and convalescent COVID-19 samples.

Method: immunoSEQ multiplex PCR; TCRdb's copy keeps in-frame clones and lacks some. This table holds approximately 49,000 clones, approximately 85% found once. Sequencing was performed on peripheral blood. This clonotype was sampled from a woman aged 55-69 years with acute or convalescent COVID-19.

The CDR3 is CASSWDRNLYF. The CDR3 nucleotides read TGTGCCAGCAGCTGGGACAGGAACCTTTACTTC. V is TRBV5-6 and J is TRBJ2-7; 8 bases are shared with TRBD1. V dropped 3 bases and J dropped 13; count of bases not matched to a gene: 6. Germline CDR1 reads SGHDT; CDR2 reads YYEEEE. The CDR3 has 11 amino acids. The whole variable domain, remainder taken from reference TRBV5-6 and TRBJ2-7, is DAGVTQSPTHLIKTRGQQVTLRCSPKSGHDTVSWYQQALGQGPQFIFQYYEEEERQRGNFPDRFSGHQFPNYSSELNVNALLLGDSALYLCASSWDRNLYFGPGTRLTVT.